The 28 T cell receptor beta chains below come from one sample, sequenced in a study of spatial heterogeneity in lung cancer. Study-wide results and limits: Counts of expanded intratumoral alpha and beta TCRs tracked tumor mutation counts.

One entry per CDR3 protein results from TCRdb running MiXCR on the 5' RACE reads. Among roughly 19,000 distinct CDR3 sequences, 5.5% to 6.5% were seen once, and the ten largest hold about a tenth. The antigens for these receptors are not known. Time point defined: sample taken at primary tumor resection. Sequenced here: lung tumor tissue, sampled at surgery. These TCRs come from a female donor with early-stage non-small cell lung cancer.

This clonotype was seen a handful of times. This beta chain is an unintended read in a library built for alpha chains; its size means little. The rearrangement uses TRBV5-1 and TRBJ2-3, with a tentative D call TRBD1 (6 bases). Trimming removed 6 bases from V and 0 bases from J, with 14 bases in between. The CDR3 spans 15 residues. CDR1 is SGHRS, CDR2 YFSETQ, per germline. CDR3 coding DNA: TGCGCCAGCAAGCCGGACAGCGCGAGCACAGATACGCAGTATTTT. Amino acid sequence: CASKPDSASTDTQYF.

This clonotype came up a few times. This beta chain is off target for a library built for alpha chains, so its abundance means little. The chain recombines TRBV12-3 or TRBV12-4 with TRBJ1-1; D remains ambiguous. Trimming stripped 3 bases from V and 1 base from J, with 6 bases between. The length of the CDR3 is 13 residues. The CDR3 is CASSLGKNTEAFF. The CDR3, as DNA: TGTGCCAGCAGTTTGGGTAAGAACACTGAAGCTTTCTTT.

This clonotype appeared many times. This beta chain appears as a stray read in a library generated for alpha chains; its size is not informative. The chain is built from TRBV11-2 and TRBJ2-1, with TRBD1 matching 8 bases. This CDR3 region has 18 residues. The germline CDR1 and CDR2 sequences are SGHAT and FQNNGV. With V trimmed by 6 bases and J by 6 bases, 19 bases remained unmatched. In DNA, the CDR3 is TGTGCCAGCAGGTCAGGCGGGGACAGGCTTGTCAAGACCAATGAGCAGTTCTTC. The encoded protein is CASRSGGDRLVKTNEQFF.

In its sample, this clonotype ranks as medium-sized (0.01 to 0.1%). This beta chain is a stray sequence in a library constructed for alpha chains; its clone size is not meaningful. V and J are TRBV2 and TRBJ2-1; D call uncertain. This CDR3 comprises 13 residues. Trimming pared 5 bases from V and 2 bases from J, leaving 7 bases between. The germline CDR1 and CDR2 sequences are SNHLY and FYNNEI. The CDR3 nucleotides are TGTGCCAGCAGTAGCGAACCCTACAATGAGCAGTTCTTC. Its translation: CASSSEPYNEQFF.

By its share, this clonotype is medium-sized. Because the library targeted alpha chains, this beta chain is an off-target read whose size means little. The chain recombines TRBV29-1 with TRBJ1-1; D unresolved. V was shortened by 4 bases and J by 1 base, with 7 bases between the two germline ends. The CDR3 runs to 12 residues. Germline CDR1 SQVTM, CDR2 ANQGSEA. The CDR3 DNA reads TGCAGCGTTGGTCGGCCGAACACTGAAGCTTTCTTT. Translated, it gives CSVGRPNTEAFF.

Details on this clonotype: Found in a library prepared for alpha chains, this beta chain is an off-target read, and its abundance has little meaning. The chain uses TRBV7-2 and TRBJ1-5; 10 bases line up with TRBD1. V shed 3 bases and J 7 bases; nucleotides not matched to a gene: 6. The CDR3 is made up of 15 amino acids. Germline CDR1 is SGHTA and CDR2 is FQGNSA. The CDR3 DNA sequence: TGTGCCAGCAGCTTCGACAGGGGGCTTGGGCAGCCCCAGCATTTT. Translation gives CASSFDRGLGQPQHF.

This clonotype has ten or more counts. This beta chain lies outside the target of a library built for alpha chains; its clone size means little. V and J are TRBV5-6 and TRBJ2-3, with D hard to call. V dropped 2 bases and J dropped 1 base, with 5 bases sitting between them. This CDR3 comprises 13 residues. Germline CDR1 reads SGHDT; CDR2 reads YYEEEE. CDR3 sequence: CASSFQGTDTQYF. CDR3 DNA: TGTGCCAGCAGCTTCCAGGGCACAGATACGCAGTATTTT.

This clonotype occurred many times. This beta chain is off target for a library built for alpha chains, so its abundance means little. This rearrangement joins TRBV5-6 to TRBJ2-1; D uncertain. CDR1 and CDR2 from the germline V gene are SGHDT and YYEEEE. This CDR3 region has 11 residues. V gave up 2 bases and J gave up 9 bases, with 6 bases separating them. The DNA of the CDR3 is TGTGCCAGCAGCTTTCTTAGTGAGCAGTTCTTC. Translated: CASSFLSEQFF.

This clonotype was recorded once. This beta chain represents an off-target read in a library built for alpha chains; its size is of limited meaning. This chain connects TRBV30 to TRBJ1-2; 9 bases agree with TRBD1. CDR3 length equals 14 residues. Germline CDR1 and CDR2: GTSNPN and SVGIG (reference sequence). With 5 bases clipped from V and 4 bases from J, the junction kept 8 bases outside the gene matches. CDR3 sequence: CAWETRGQGYGYTF. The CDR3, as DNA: TGTGCCTGGGAGACCCGGGGACAGGGCTATGGCTACACCTTC.

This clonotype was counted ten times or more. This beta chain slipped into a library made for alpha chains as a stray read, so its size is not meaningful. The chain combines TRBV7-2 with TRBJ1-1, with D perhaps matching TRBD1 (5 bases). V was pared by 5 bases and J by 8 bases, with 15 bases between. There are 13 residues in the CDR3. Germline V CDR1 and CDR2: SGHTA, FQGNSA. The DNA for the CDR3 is TGTGCCAGCAGCACATACCGGGGCGGGGAAGCTTTCTTT. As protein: CASSTYRGGEAFF.

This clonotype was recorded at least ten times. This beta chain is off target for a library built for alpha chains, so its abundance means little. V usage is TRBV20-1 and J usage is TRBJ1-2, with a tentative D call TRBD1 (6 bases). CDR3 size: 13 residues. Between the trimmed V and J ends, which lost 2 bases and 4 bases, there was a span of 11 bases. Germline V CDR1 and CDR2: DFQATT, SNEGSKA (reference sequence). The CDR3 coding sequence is TGCAGTGCTAGAATTCAGGGGCGCTATGGCTACACCTTC. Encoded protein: CSARIQGRYGYTF.

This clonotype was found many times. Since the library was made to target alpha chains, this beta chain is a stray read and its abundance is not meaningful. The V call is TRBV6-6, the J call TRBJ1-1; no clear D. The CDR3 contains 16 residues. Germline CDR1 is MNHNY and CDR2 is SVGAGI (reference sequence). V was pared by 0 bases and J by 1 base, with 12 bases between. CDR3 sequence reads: CASSYSHSGENTEAFF. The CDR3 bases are TGTGCCAGCAGTTACTCGCATAGCGGTGAGAACACTGAAGCTTTCTTT.

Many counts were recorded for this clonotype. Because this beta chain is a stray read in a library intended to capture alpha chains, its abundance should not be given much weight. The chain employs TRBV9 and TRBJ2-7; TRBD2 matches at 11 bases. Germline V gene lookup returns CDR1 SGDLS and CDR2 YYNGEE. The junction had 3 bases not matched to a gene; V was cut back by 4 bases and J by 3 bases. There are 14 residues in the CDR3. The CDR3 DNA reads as TGTGCCAGCAGCCTCGGGACTAGCGGCTACGAGCAGTACTTC. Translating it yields CASSLGTSGYEQYF.

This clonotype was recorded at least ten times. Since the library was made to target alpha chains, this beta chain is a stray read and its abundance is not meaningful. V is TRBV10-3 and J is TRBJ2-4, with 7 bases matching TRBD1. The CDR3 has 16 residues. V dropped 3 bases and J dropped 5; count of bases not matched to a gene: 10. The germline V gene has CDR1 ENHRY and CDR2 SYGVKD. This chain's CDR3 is CAISEGGGQVQNIQYF. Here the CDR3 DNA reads TGTGCCATCAGTGAAGGGGGCGGCCAAGTTCAAAACATTCAGTACTTC.

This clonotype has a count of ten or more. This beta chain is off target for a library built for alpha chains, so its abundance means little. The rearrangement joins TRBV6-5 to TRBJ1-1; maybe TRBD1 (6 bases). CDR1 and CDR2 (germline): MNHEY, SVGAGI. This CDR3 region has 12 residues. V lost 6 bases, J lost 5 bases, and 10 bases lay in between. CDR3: CASSSRGTEAFF. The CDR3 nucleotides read TGTGCCAGCAGCAGCAGGGGAACTGAAGCTTTCTTT.

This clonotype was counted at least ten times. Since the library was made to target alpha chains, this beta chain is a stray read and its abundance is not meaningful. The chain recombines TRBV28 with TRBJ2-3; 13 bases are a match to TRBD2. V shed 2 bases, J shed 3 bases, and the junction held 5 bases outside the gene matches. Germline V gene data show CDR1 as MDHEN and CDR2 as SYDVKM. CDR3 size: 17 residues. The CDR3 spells CASSLVGLAGSTDTQYF. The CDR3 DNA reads TGTGCCAGCAGTTTAGTGGGACTAGCGGGATCGACAGATACGCAGTATTTT.

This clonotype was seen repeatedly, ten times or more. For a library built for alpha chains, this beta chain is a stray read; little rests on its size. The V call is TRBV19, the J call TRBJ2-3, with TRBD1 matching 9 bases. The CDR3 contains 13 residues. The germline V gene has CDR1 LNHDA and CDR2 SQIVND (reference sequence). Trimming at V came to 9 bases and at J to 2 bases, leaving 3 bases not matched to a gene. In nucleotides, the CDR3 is TGTGCCAGCCGGGACAGGGACACAGATACGCAGTATTTT. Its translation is CASRDRDTDTQYF.

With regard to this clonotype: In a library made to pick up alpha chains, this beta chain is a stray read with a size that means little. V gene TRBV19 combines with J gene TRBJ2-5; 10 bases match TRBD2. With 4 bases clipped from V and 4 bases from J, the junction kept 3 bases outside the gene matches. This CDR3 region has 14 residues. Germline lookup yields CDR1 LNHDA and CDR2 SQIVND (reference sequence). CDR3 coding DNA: TGTGCCAGTAGTACACGACTAGCGGGAGAGACCCAGTACTTC. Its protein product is CASSTRLAGETQYF.

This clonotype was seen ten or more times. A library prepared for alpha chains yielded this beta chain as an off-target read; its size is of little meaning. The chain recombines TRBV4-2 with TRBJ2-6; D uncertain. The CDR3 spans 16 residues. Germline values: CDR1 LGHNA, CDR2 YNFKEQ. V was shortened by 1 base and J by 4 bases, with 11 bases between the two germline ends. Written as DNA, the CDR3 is TGTGCCAGCAGCCAAGTTGGCGCTTCCGGGGCCAACGTCCTGACTTTC. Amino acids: CASSQVGASGANVLTF.

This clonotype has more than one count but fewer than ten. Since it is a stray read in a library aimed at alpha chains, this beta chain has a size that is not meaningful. CDR3: CASSLGQATYGYTF. CDR3 nucleotides: TGTGCCAGCAGCCTAGGACAGGCGACCTATGGCTACACCTTC. J is TRBJ1-2 and V is TRBV7-9, with 7 bases fitting TRBD1. This CDR3 spans 14 amino acids. V lost 5 bases, J lost 4 bases, and 7 bases stayed unmatched. The germline V gene encodes CDR1 SEHNR and CDR2 FQNEAQ (reference sequence).

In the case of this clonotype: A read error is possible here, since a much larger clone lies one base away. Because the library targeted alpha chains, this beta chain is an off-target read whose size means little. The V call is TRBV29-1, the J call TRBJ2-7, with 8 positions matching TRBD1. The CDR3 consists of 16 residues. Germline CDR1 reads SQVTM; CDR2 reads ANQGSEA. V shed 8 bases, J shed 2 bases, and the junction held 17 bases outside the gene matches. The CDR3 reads CSPLGKDRDRPYEQYF. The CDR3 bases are TGCAGCCCTCTAGGGAAGGACCGGGACAGGCCCTACGAGCAGTACTTC.

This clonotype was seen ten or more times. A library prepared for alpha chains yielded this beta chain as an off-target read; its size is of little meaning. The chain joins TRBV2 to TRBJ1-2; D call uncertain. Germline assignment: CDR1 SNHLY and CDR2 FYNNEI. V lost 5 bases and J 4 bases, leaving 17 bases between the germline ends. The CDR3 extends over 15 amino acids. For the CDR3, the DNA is TGTGCCAGCAGTTCTTTACAGAAGCAAATCTATGGCTACACCTTC. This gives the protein CASSSLQKQIYGYTF.

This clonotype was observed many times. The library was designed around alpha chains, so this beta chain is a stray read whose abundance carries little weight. This CDR3 is CASTPGGQELFF. Written as DNA, the CDR3 is TGTGCCAGCACTCCGGGGGGGCAGGAGCTGTTTTTT. The V gene is TRBV3-1, the J gene TRBJ2-2; 8 bases line up with TRBD2. V lost 7 bases, J lost 10 bases, and 5 bases stayed unmatched. The CDR3 consists of 12 residues. Germline loops: CDR1 LGHDT, CDR2 YNNKEL (reference sequence).

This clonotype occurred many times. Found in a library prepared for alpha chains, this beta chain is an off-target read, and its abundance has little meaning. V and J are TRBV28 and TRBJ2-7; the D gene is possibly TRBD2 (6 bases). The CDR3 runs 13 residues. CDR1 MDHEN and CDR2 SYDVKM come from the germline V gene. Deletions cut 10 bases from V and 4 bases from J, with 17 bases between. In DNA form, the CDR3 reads TGTGCCACCTGCGGAGGGCCTATATACGAGCAGTACTTC. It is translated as CATCGGPIYEQYF. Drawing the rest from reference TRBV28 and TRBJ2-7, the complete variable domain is DVKVTQSSRYLVKRTGEKVFLECVQDMDHENMFWYRQDPGLGLRLIYFSYDVKMKEKGDIPEGYSVSREKKERFSLILESASTNQTSMYLCATCGGPIYEQYFGPGTRLTVT.

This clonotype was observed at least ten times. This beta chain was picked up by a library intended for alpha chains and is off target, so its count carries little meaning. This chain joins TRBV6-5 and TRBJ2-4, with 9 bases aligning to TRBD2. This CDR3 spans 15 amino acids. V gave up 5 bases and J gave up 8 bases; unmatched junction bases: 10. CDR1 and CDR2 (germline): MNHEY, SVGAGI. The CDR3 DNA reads TGTGCCAGCAGTCCCTCTGGCGGGGGGGCGTACATTCAGTACTTC. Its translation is CASSPSGGGAYIQYF.

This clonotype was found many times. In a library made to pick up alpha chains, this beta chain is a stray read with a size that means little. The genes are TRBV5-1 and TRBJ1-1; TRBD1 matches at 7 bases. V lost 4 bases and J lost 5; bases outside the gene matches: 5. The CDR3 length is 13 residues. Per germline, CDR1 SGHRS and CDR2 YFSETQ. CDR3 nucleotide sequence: TGCGCCAGCAGCGCGACAGGGATGACTGAAGCTTTCTTT. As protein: CASSATGMTEAFF.

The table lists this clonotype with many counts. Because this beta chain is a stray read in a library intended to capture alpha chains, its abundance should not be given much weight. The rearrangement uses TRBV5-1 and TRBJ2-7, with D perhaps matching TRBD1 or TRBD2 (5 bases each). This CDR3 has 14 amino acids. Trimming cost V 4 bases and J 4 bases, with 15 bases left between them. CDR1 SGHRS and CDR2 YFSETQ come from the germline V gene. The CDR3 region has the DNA TGCGCCAGCAGCCTCCGGGGCGAATTGTACGAGCAGTACTTC. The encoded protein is CASSLRGELYEQYF.

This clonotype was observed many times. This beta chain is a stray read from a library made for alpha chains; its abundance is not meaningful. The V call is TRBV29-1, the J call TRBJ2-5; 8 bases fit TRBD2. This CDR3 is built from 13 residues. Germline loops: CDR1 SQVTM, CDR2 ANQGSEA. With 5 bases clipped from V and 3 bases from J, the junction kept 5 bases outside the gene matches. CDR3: CSVSGLVEETQYF. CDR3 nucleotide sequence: TGCAGCGTTTCGGGACTAGTGGAAGAGACCCAGTACTTC.